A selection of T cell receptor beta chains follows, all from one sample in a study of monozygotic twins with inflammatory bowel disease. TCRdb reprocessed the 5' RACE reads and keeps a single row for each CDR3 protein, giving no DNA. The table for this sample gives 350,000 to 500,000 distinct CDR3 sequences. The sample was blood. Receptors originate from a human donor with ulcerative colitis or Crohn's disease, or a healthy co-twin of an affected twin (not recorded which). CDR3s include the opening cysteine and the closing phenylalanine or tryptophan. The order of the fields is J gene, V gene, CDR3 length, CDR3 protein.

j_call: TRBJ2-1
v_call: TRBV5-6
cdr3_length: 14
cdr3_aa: CASFRASGPNEQFF

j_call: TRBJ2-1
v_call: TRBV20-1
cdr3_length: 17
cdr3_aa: CSARDPAGTRSYNEQFF

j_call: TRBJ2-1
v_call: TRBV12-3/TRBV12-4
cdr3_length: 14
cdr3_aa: CASSWLAYDNEQFF

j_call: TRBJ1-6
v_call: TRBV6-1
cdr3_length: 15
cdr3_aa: CASSDGSAGNSPLHF

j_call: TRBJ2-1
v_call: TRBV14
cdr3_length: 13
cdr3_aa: CASSPFPYNEQFF

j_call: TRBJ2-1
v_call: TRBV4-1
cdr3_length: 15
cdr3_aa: CASSHPGQGLRVQFF

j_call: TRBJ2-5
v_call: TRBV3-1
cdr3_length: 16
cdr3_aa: CASSQDQGPRTETQYF

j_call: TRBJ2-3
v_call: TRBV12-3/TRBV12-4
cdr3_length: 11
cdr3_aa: CASTRGGAIIF

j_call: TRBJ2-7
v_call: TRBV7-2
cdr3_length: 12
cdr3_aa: CASSFGRVEQYF

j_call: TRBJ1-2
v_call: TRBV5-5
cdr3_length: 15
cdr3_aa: CASVQGLGLNYGYTF

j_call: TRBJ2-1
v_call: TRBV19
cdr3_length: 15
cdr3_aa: CASSLAGPGYNEQFF

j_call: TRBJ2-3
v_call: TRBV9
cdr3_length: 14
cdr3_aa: CASSAGTSGDTQYF

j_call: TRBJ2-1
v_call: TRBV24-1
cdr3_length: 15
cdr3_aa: CATSDSSGAYNEQFF

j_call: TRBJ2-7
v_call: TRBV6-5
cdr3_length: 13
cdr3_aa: CASSYHRGYEQYF

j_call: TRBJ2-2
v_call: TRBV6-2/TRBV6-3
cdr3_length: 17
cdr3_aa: CASFGIGLVANTGELFF

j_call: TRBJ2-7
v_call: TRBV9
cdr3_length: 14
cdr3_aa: CASSVGLVGYEQYF

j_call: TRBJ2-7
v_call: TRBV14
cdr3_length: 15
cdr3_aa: CASSLTGFFSYEQYF

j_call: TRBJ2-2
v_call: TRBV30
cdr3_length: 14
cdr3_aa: CAWGGQGNTGELFF

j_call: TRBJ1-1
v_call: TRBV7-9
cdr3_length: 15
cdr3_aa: CASSTNREWSTEAFF

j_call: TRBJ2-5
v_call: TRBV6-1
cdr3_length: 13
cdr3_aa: CASRAQGYETQYF

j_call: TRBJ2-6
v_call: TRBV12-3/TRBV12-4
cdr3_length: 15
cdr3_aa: CASSFRAAGANVLTF

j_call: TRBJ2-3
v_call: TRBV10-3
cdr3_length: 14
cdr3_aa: CAISVAGVSSTQYF

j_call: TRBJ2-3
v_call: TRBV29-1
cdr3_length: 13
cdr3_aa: CSVTRTSGREQYF

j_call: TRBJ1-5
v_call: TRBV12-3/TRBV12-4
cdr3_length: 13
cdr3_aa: CASATGVLQPQHF

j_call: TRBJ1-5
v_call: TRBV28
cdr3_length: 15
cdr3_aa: CASSPPRGVEQPQHF

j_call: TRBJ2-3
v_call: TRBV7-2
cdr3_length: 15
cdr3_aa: CASRPQVLSTDTQYF

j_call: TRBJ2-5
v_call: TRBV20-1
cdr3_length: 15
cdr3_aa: CSARDPAGPVETQYF

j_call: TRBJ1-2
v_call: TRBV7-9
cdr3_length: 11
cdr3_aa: CASSSSRDYTF

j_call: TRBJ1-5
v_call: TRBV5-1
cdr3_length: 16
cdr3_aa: CASSSFGAYSNQPQHF

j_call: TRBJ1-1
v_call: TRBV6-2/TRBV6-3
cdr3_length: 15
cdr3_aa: CASRYLQDRIFEAFF

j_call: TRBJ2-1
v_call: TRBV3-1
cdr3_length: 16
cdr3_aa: CASSQEEAGSYNEQFF

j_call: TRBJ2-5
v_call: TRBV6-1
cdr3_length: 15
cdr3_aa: CASSRDRGHQETQYF